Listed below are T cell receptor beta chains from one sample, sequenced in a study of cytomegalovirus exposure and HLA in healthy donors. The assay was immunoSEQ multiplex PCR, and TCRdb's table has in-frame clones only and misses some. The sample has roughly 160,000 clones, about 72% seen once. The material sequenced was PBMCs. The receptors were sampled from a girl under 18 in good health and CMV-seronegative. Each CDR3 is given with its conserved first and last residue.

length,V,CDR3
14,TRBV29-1,CSVEGDTRNNEQFF
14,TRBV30,CAWVTQSGGRGAFF
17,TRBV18,CASSPPDDSRDNSPLHF
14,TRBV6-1,CASSSGGSGNTIYF
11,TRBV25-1,CASTRNTEAFF
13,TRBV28,CASTLTANTEAFF
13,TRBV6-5,CASRSTGYNEQFF
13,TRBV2,CASTWDRAYEQYF
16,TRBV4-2,CASSPGDRVGGYGYTF
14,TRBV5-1,CASSLGTVEETQYF
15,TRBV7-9,CASDRYRGTLYEQYF
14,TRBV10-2,CASSRTGGRETQYF
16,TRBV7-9,CASSSPTGQGNYEQYF
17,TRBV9,CASSFSDGGISYNEQFF
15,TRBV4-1,CASSPLVQGVVYQHF
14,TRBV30,CAWSWRAGAYEQYF